A single sample gave rise to the 6 T cell receptor beta chains below, sequenced in a study of beta chain features in type 1 diabetes. Expressed TCRB transcripts were sequenced, since all the RNA that had been isolated was reverse transcribed. Assay used: immunoSEQ multiplex PCR; TCRdb lists only in-frame clones, some missing. Among fewer than 200,000 clones listed, approximately 13% were seen once. Sample: central memory CD4+ T cells from blood. All receptors come from a woman younger than 30 in good health.

This clone was observed a handful of times. The chain recombines TRBV29-1 with TRBJ2-3, with TRBD1 matching over 8 bases. CDR1 and CDR2 from the germline V gene are SQVTM and ANQGSEA. V lost 6 bases, J lost 0 bases, and 5 bases stayed unmatched. There are 14 residues in the CDR3. The DNA of the CDR3 is TGCAGCGTGACCGGACAGGGTAGCACAGATACGCAGTATTTT. This codes for CSVTGQGSTDTQYF.

The genes are TRBV9 and TRBJ1-2; D is ambiguous. There are 15 residues in the CDR3. Germline loops: CDR1 SGDLS, CDR2 YYNGEE. V was trimmed by 0 bases and J by 0 bases, leaving 9 bases between them. In DNA form, the CDR3 reads TGTGCCAGCAGCGTAGCTGGGAGCGCTAACTATGGCTACACCTTC. This encodes CASSVAGSANYGYTF. Filled out from reference TRBV9 and TRBJ1-2, the complete variable domain reads DSGVTQTPKHLITATGQRVTLRCSPRSGDLSVYWYQQSLDQGLQFLIQYYNGEERAKGNILERFSAQQFPDLHSELNLSSLELGDSALYFCASSVAGSANYGYTFGSGTRLTVV.

The CDR3 DNA reads TGTGCCAGCAGTGAGGGAGACGTGGGAGTACGGTATTTT. This encodes CASSEGDVGVRYF. The chain combines TRBV25-1 with TRBJ2-3; maybe TRBD2 (5 bases). CDR1 is MGHDK, CDR2 SYGVNS, per germline. Trimming cost V 3 bases and J 14 bases, with 18 bases left between them. This CDR3 comprises 13 residues.

The table lists this clone with a few counts. This chain uses TRBV7-2 with TRBJ2-5, with TRBD2 identical over 8 bases. Per germline, CDR1 SGHTA and CDR2 FQGNSA. Unmatched junction bases numbered 7, after V lost 5 bases and J lost 5 bases. This CDR3 region has 14 residues. The CDR3 loop reads CASSPSGRGETQYF. The CDR3 DNA reads as TGTGCCAGCAGCCCGAGCGGGAGAGGGGAGACCCAGTACTTC.

The chain couples TRBV18 to TRBJ2-7, with 11 bases matching TRBD2. V lost 1 base and J lost 0; bases outside the gene matches: 5. Germline V gene sequence: CDR1 KGHSH, CDR2 LQKENI. The CDR3 loop spans 17 amino acids. CDR3: CASSPRSSGRSSYEQYF. Here the CDR3 DNA reads TGTGCCAGCTCACCACGGTCTAGCGGGAGGAGCTCCTACGAGCAGTACTTC. Using reference TRBV18 and TRBJ2-7 for the parts outside the CDR3, the full variable domain is NAGVMQNPRHLVRRRGQEARLRCSPMKGHSHVYWYRQLPEEGLKFMVYLQKENIIDESGMPKERFSAEFPKEGPSILRIQQVVRGDSAAYFCASSPRSSGRSSYEQYFGPGTRLTVT.

V usage is TRBV27 and J usage is TRBJ2-5; a possible D gene is TRBD1 (6 bases). The ends were cut back, 2 bases at V and 2 bases at J, with 6 bases in the middle. Germline loops: CDR1 MNHEY, CDR2 SMNVEV (reference sequence). This CDR3 has 13 amino acids. Written as DNA, the CDR3 is TGTGCCAGCAGTTTAGGACAGCAAGAGACCCAGTACTTC. Translating gives CASSLGQQETQYF.